This T cell receptor beta chain appears in the sequencing data of a study of identifying expanded T cells in peripheral blood. During the collection period, no donor immune events like infections were recorded. Trimming shortened V by 1 base and J by 3 bases, and 18 bases separated the two germline ends. The CDR3 has 17 residues. From germline, CDR1 is KGHSH and CDR2 LQKENI. TCRdb keeps only in-frame clones here, not all; method: immunoSEQ multiplex PCR. Of under 85,000 clones in the sample, 84% were seen once. Points from the study as a whole: Technical replicates showed roughly 1.2 changed clones; roughly two weeks 15 to 20; four weeks 19.

A note on this clone: What it binds is unknown.

Specimen: blood. The chain combines TRBV18 with TRBJ1-1; no firm D call. The source of this sequence is a person aged 18-70 years in good health. In nucleotides, the CDR3 is TGTGCCAGCTCACCACGCCGAGCGGTTGAACAATACACTGAAGCTTTCTTT. Its translation: CASSPRRAVEQYTEAFF.